This T cell receptor beta chain was documented in a study of T cells in Graves' hyperthyroidism and ophthalmopathy. The study's findings and limits: Peripheral blood also featured most of the thyroid clonotypes expanded above 0.001.

Ophthalmopathy cases met thresholds of Clinical Activity Score at least 3, NOSPECS grade at least 4 and duration under 3 months. Uncontrolled infection, other autoimmune disease, pregnancy or lactation excluded patients. The PBMCs were sourced from fresh peripheral blood (around 10 ml). Amplification of TCR beta CDR3 regions used RNA as the template. Researchers ran a first-round RT-PCR on the TCR CDR3 using the HTBI primer set. MiXCR, applied by TCRdb to the multiplex PCR reads, yields one record per CDR3 protein. This sample carries around 610,000 distinct CDR3 sequences, 14% to 15% of them seen once, and the ten largest clones take around 4.1%. Germline loops: CDR1 MDHEN, CDR2 SYDVKM. Trimming left V 6 bases short and J 1 base short, with 9 bases between. This CDR3 spans 13 amino acids. This clonotype was observed at least ten times. What it binds is not known.

The sequence derives from a woman in her thirties or forties with Graves' ophthalmopathy. Sequencing input: blood. The genes are TRBV28 and TRBJ1-1; D call uncertain. CDR3 in DNA: TGTGCCAGCAGCATACAGCGGAACACTGAAGCTTTCTTT. Its translation is CASSIQRNTEAFF. Using reference TRBV28 and TRBJ1-1 for the parts outside the CDR3, the full variable domain is DVKVTQSSRYLVKRTGEKVFLECVQDMDHENMFWYRQDPGLGLRLIYFSYDVKMKEKGDIPEGYSVSREKKERFSLILESASTNQTSMYLCASSIQRNTEAFFGQGTRLTVV.